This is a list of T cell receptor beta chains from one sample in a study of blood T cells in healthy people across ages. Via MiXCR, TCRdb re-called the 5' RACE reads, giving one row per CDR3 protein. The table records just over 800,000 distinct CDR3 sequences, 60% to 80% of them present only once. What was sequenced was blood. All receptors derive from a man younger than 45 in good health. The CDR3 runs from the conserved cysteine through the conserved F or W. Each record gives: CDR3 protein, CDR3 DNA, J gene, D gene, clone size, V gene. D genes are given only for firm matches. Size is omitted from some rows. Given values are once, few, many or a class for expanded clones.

CASSPGHEQFF | TGTGCCAGCAGCCCGGGACATGAGCAGTTCTTC | TRBJ2-1 | NA | few | TRBV3-1
CASSLDLGGREDGYTF | TGTGCCAGCAGTTTAGATTTAGGGGGCCGAGAAGATGGCTACACCTTC | TRBJ1-2 | TRBD1 | NA | TRBV12-3/TRBV12-4
CASSGQGGLGGYTF | TGTGCCAGCAGTGGACAGGGAGGATTGGGTGGCTACACCTTC | TRBJ1-2 | TRBD1 | NA | TRBV2
CSALRDPNQPQHF | TGCAGTGCGCTCCGGGACCCCAATCAGCCCCAGCATTTT | TRBJ1-5 | NA | few | TRBV20-1
CASSYSLRVGSYGYTF | TGTGCCAGCAGCTATTCCCTCAGGGTCGGTTCGTATGGCTACACCTTC | TRBJ1-2 | NA | NA | TRBV9
CASSQKEGGAETQYF | TGTGCCAGTAGCCAGAAGGAGGGGGGGGCGGAGACCCAGTACTTC | TRBJ2-5 | NA | NA | TRBV4-2
CAIKAGSETQYF | TGTGCCATCAAGGCAGGATCGGAGACCCAGTACTTC | TRBJ2-5 | NA | few | TRBV10-3
CASSAPGVGRANEQFF | TGTGCCAGCAGCGCCCCCGGGGTTGGTAGAGCGAATGAGCAGTTCTTC | TRBJ2-1 | NA | NA | TRBV7-2
CASSPTSFEQYF | TGTGCCAGCAGCCCCACTAGTTTCGAGCAGTACTTC | TRBJ2-7 | NA | few | TRBV7-2
CASAKRQSYEQYF | TGTGCCAGTGCAAAGAGGCAGAGCTACGAGCAGTACTTC | TRBJ2-7 | NA | NA | TRBV19
CASSHLDRVYEQYF | TGTGCCAGCAGCCACCTGGACAGGGTCTACGAGCAGTACTTC | TRBJ2-7 | TRBD1 | NA | TRBV14
CASSQREQNNSPLHF | TGCGCCAGCAGCCAGAGGGAACAGAATAATTCACCCCTCCACTTT | TRBJ1-6 | NA | once | TRBV4-3
CASSQGLRRDTQYF | TGCGCCAGCAGCCAAGGATTAAGGAGGGATACGCAGTATTTT | TRBJ2-3 | NA | NA | TRBV4-3
CASRQPGSIQFF | TGTGCCAGCAGACAGCCGGGCTCCATCCAGTTCTTC | TRBJ2-1 | NA | NA | TRBV12-3/TRBV12-4
CASSGRLPGGNEQFF | TGTGCCAGCAGCGGTCGTCTCCCGGGCGGGAATGAGCAGTTCTTC | TRBJ2-1 | NA | NA | TRBV7-9
CASTAGQSNSPLHF | TGTGCCAGCACCGCGGGACAGAGTAATTCACCCCTCCACTTT | TRBJ1-6 | TRBD1 | NA | TRBV7-9
CASSPGTAAYNEQFF | TGCGCCAGCAGCCCCGGGACGGCTGCGTACAATGAGCAGTTCTTC | TRBJ2-1 | NA | NA | TRBV5-1
CSVAPGQLQETQYF | TGCAGCGTTGCCCCGGGACAATTACAAGAGACCCAGTACTTC | TRBJ2-5 | NA | NA | TRBV29-1
CASSQETPGLDWYQETQYF | TGCGCCAGCAGCCAAGAAACCCCGGGACTAGATTGGTACCAAGAGACCCAGTACTTC | TRBJ2-5 | TRBD2 | NA | TRBV4-3
CATRGALSYEQYF | TGTGCCACGCGGGGGGCGCTCTCCTACGAGCAGTACTTC | TRBJ2-7 | TRBD2 | few | TRBV6-1
CASSSTGTAQETQYF | TGTGCCAGCAGCTCCACGGGGACAGCACAAGAGACCCAGTACTTC | TRBJ2-5 | TRBD1 | NA | TRBV7-3
CASSSDSGQAFF | TGCGCCAGCAGCTCGGACAGCGGGCAAGCTTTCTTT | TRBJ1-1 | NA | NA | TRBV5-1
CASSYLGTSTDTQYF | TGTGCCAGCAGTTACCTAGGGACTAGCACAGATACGCAGTATTTT | TRBJ2-3 | NA | NA | TRBV6-5
CASSQDVTGRAKNIQYF | TGCGCCAGCAGCCAAGATGTCACAGGGAGGGCCAAAAACATTCAGTACTTC | TRBJ2-4 | NA | NA | TRBV4-3
CSVEGGTSGGSTDTQYF | TGCAGCGTTGAAGGGGGGACTAGCGGGGGAAGTACAGATACGCAGTATTTT | TRBJ2-3 | TRBD2 | few | TRBV29-1
CASSFQPGQNQETQYF | TGTGCCAGCAGCTTTCAACCTGGACAGAACCAAGAGACCCAGTACTTC | TRBJ2-5 | NA | NA | TRBV4-2
CASSYRGAPLANEQYF | TGTGCCAGCAGTTACCGGGGGGCCCCGCTTGCCAACGAGCAGTACTTC | TRBJ2-7 | NA | once | TRBV6-5
CASSLLIWGNQPQHF | TGTGCCAGCAGCCTCCTTATCTGGGGCAATCAGCCCCAGCATTTT | TRBJ1-5 | NA | NA | TRBV28
CASSWGASGGNEQFF | TGTGCCAGCAGTTGGGGGGCTAGCGGGGGTAATGAGCAGTTCTTC | TRBJ2-1 | TRBD2 | once | TRBV6-6
CASSYSVKGEKLFF | TGTGCCAGCAGCTACTCGGTGAAGGGCGAAAAACTGTTTTTT | TRBJ1-4 | NA | once | TRBV6-5
CSANSGEIQETQYF | TGCAGTGCCAACAGCGGGGAGATCCAAGAGACCCAGTACTTC | TRBJ2-5 | TRBD2 | NA | TRBV20-1
CASSPSSSAEQYF | TGTGCCAGCAGCCCCTCTTCCAGCGCCGAGCAGTACTTC | TRBJ2-7 | NA | NA | TRBV7-7
CASSLERTSGVDTQYF | TGTGCCAGCAGCTTAGAGCGGACTAGCGGAGTGGATACGCAGTATTTT | TRBJ2-3 | TRBD2 | few | TRBV7-2
CASRTPLVWDEQFF | TGTGCCAGCAGAACCCCCCTAGTCTGGGATGAGCAGTTCTTC | TRBJ2-1 | NA | NA | TRBV6-2/TRBV6-3
CASSGGLATNEQFF | TGTGCCAGCAGCGGGGGTCTAGCAACAAATGAGCAGTTCTTC | TRBJ2-1 | NA | few | TRBV9
CASSLGWPAAFSHEQYF | TGTGCCAGCAGCTTAGGTTGGCCGGCGGCGTTTTCCCACGAGCAGTACTTC | TRBJ2-7 | NA | NA | TRBV7-9
CASSQVGQGASGANVLTF | TGCGCCAGCAGCCAAGTGGGACAGGGAGCCTCTGGGGCCAACGTCCTGACTTTC | TRBJ2-6 | TRBD1 | NA | TRBV4-3
CSVEWGFGYTF | TGCAGCGTTGAATGGGGGTTTGGCTACACCTTC | TRBJ1-2 | NA | few | TRBV29-1
CASSQPDVPSLFF | TGTGCCAGCAGCCAACCGGACGTCCCAAGTCTGTTCTTC | TRBJ2-1 | NA | few | TRBV7-9
CASSLGLAGNYGYTF | TGTGCCAGCAGCCTAGGACTCGCGGGCAACTATGGCTACACCTTC | TRBJ1-2 | NA | NA | TRBV7-9
CASSQDASGVDEQYF | TGTGCCAGCAGCCAAGATGCTAGCGGGGTCGACGAGCAGTACTTC | TRBJ2-7 | TRBD2 | few | TRBV3-1
CASSAGERTQYF | TGTGCCAGCAGTGCAGGTGAAAGGACCCAGTACTTC | TRBJ2-5 | NA | few | TRBV27
CARHGQPVFYNEQFF | TGTGCCAGACACGGACAGCCGGTGTTCTACAATGAGCAGTTCTTC | TRBJ2-1 | NA | few | TRBV12-3/TRBV12-4
CASGLIAGRNTEAFF | TGTGCTAGTGGTTTAATCGCAGGGAGGAACACTGAAGCTTTCTTT | TRBJ1-1 | NA | NA | TRBV12-5
CASSFFGTGGWGTEAFF | TGTGCCAGCAGTTTCTTCGGGACAGGGGGCTGGGGCACTGAAGCTTTCTTT | TRBJ1-1 | TRBD1 | NA | TRBV27
CATSDLAGGYNEQFF | TGTGCCACCAGTGATTTGGCGGGAGGTTACAATGAGCAGTTCTTC | TRBJ2-1 | TRBD2 | once | TRBV24-1
CVSGQTQGYTF | TGTGTATCGGGGCAGACACAGGGCTACACCTTC | TRBJ1-2 | NA | NA | TRBV7-9
CSVGGTGIMEETQYF | TGCAGCGTTGGAGGGACAGGGATCATGGAAGAGACCCAGTACTTC | TRBJ2-5 | TRBD1 | NA | TRBV29-1
CSARPSSGGGSTDTQYF | TGCAGTGCTAGACCCTCTAGCGGGGGGGGAAGCACAGATACGCAGTATTTT | TRBJ2-3 | TRBD2 | NA | TRBV20-1
CSASVQTYNEQFF | TGCAGTGCTAGTGTTCAGACTTACAATGAGCAGTTCTTC | TRBJ2-1 | NA | NA | TRBV20-1
CASSPLSGQGYNEQYF | TGTGCCAGCAGCCCACTTTCGGGGCAGGGGTACAACGAGCAGTACTTC | TRBJ2-7 | NA | few | TRBV6-5
CSGDRGETQYF | TGCAGCGGTGATCGGGGAGAGACCCAGTACTTC | TRBJ2-5 | NA | few | TRBV29-1
CASTLWLQLTDTQYF | TGTGCCAGCACTCTATGGTTACAGCTGACAGATACGCAGTATTTT | TRBJ2-3 | NA | few | TRBV2
CASSLGRVGNEQFF | TGTGCCAGCAGCTTAGGCAGGGTAGGGAATGAGCAGTTCTTC | TRBJ2-1 | NA | NA | TRBV7-2